Listed below are T cell receptor beta chains from one sample, sequenced in a study of T-cell memory formation after mild COVID-19. TCRdb recomputed calls from the 5' RACE reads with MiXCR, one row per CDR3 protein. The sample lists 400,000 to 500,000 distinct CDR3 sequences; more than 20% were seen once. The sample taken for sequencing was PBMCs or a T cell subset sorted from them (not recorded which). All receptors derive from an adult woman who had mild COVID-19 (a few samples of this study predate the infection). Cell type and time point are not known. Both conserved end residues are trimmed from each CDR3.

cdr3_aa	v_call	j_call
ASSLALLGLYEQY	TRBV12-3/TRBV12-4	TRBJ2-7
ASSETSGSYNEQF	TRBV12-3/TRBV12-4	TRBJ2-1
ATSDGGEAF	TRBV24-1	TRBJ1-1
ASSQGVGEREKLF	TRBV3-1	TRBJ1-4
ASSLPVPGFAF	TRBV7-2	TRBJ1-1
SARDRQQETQY	TRBV20-1	TRBJ2-5
ASSQVGGETQY	TRBV4-1	TRBJ2-5
ASSQVGTGFTEAF	TRBV4-2	TRBJ1-1
SVRTSGSGTDTQY	TRBV29-1	TRBJ2-3
ASSQGMGYEQY	TRBV4-1	TRBJ2-7
SADDSMNTEAF	TRBV20-1	TRBJ1-1
ASSQDPGDYGYT	TRBV4-2	TRBJ1-2
ASSRDGVYTEAF	TRBV19	TRBJ1-1
ASTRETQY	TRBV2	TRBJ2-5
ASSPRPGGSTYEQY	TRBV5-5	TRBJ2-7